These 17 T cell receptor beta chains were all obtained from the same sample, sequenced in a study of T cell changes during pregnancy in multiple sclerosis. Measured with immunoSEQ multiplex PCR; TCRdb has only the in-frame clones, and not every one. The data contain roughly 73,000 clones, approximately 94% of them singletons. The sequenced sample was peripheral blood, obtained in the second trimester of pregnancy. The receptors here all came from a female donor in good health, enrolled as a control in a pregnancy study.

The chain joins TRBV5-1 to TRBJ2-7; 9 bases map to TRBD1. From germline, CDR1 is SGHRS and CDR2 YFSETQ. Losses at the gene ends were 5 bases for V and 0 bases for J; bases not matched to a gene: 12. The CDR3 is 17 amino acids. In DNA, the CDR3 is TGCGCCAGCAGATCCGGGACAGGGATTGGGAGCTCCTACGAGCAGTACTTC. Translated, it gives CASRSGTGIGSSYEQYF.

This chain uses TRBV5-1 with TRBJ1-1; TRBD1 aligns across 7 bases. The CDR3 contains 15 residues. V lost 1 base to trimming and J lost 2 bases; unmatched junction nucleotides: 5. Looked up from germline, CDR1 is SGHRS and CDR2 is YFSETQ. CDR3 sequence: CASSLYRGPNTEAFF. As DNA, the CDR3 is TGCGCCAGCAGCTTGTACAGGGGCCCCAACACTGAAGCTTTCTTT.

The chain combines TRBV27 with TRBJ1-1; no reliable D call. This CDR3 region has 15 residues. With 2 bases removed from V and 0 bases from J, the gap between germline ends came to 10 bases. Germline values: CDR1 MNHEY, CDR2 SMNVEV (reference sequence). Written as DNA, the CDR3 is TGTGCCAGCAGTTTAACGGCGGCAATGAACACTGAAGCTTTCTTT. Translated, it gives CASSLTAAMNTEAFF.

This clone appeared a few times. In nucleotides, the CDR3 is TGTGCCAGCAGCCACGGACAGGGGAACCAGCCCCAGCATTTT. As protein: CASSHGQGNQPQHF. V is TRBV7-9 and J is TRBJ1-5, with 9 bases that match TRBD1. The CDR3 is 14 amino acids. V shed 5 bases and J 7 bases; nucleotides not matched to a gene: 6. Germline CDR1 reads SEHNR; CDR2 reads FQNEAQ (reference sequence). The full variable domain, in which reference TRBV7-9 and TRBJ1-5 provide the parts outside the CDR3, is DTGVSQNPRHKITKRGQNVTFRCDPISEHNRLYWYRQTLGQGPEFLTYFQNEAQLEKSRLLSDRFSAERPKGSFSTLEIQRTEQGDSAMYLCASSHGQGNQPQHFGDGTRLSIL.

The chain employs TRBV5-1 and TRBJ1-4; D call uncertain. Germline V gene data show CDR1 as SGHRS and CDR2 as YFSETQ. V lost 7 bases, J lost 8 bases, and 12 bases lay in between. CDR3 size: 12 residues. Here the CDR3 reads CASRGGVEKLFF. CDR3 nucleotides: TGCGCCAGCCGGGGTGGAGTGGAAAAACTGTTTTTT.

This sequence joins TRBV19 and TRBJ1-6; D ambiguous. The V gene's germline CDR1 is LNHDA and CDR2 SQIVND (reference sequence). V gave up 3 bases and J gave up 0 bases, with 9 bases separating them. This CDR3 is built from 16 residues. The CDR3 reads CASSISLSSYNSPLHF. CDR3 coding DNA: TGTGCCAGTAGTATTTCGCTGAGCTCCTATAATTCACCCCTCCACTTT.

The chain combines TRBV7-3 with TRBJ2-3, with 7 bases lining up with TRBD2. Per the germline V gene, CDR1 is SGHTA and CDR2 is FQGTGA. The ends lost 5 bases at V and 4 bases at J; junction bases unmatched: 6. The CDR3 sequence is 14 residues long. DNA for the CDR3: TGTGCCAGCAGCCCCTTTGGGGGGGCAGATACGCAGTATTTT. Protein: CASSPFGGADTQYF.

The chain uses TRBV7-2 and TRBJ1-5, with 9 bases identical to TRBD1. After removal of 5 bases from V and 6 bases from J, the junction contained 8 bases not matched to a gene. The length of the CDR3 is 15 residues. The germline V gene has CDR1 SGHTA and CDR2 FQGNSA. CDR3: CASSAGTGQSQPQHF. The CDR3, as DNA: TGTGCCAGCAGCGCTGGGACAGGGCAAAGTCAGCCCCAGCATTTT.

This chain joins TRBV7-9 and TRBJ1-1; 9 nucleotides match TRBD1. The CDR3 extends over 14 amino acids. Trimming removed 5 bases from V and 1 base from J; junction bases left unmatched: 2. Germline CDR1 and CDR2: SEHNR and FQNEAQ (reference sequence). CDR3 nucleotides: TGTGCCAGCAGCCCGGGACAGGGGAACACTGAAGCTTTCTTT. Translating it yields CASSPGQGNTEAFF.

The rearrangement links TRBV4-2 to TRBJ2-5; D remains ambiguous. Per germline, CDR1 LGHNA and CDR2 YNFKEQ. The V end was cut by 0 bases, the J end by 2 bases, with 10 bases between. The CDR3 is made up of 15 amino acids. The chain's CDR3 is CASSQDGWRQETQYF. The CDR3 region has the DNA TGTGCCAGCAGCCAAGATGGCTGGCGGCAAGAGACCCAGTACTTC.

The V and J genes are TRBV19 and TRBJ2-5; 8 bases map to TRBD1. The CDR3 is 14 residues long. CDR1 and CDR2 from the germline V gene are LNHDA and SQIVND (reference sequence). Trimming at V came to 3 bases and at J to 4 bases, leaving 4 bases not matched to a gene. DNA of the CDR3: TGTGCCAGTAGTATGGGCAGGGGGCGAGAGACCCAGTACTTC. This codes for CASSMGRGRETQYF.

This chain joins TRBV2 and TRBJ1-5; 9 bases fit TRBD1. From germline, CDR1 is SNHLY and CDR2 FYNNEI. With 4 bases clipped from V and 9 bases from J, the junction kept 4 bases outside the gene matches. The CDR3 contains 13 residues. DNA for the CDR3: TGTGCCAGCAGTGGGGACAGGGTAGGGCCCCAGCATTTT. Residues: CASSGDRVGPQHF.

The chain has TRBV7-8 and TRBJ1-2; 7 positions match TRBD1. CDR1 is SGHVS, CDR2 FQNEAQ, per germline. The CDR3 runs 15 residues. V shed 1 base and J 5 bases; nucleotides not matched to a gene: 7. The CDR3 nucleotides are TGTGCCAGCAGCTTAGACCGACAGGGTGGTTATGGCTACACCTTC. This encodes CASSLDRQGGYGYTF.

The rearrangement joins TRBV6-6 to TRBJ2-3; tentative D call: TRBD2 (7 bases). Germline CDR1 and CDR2: MNHNY and SVGAGI (reference sequence). The CDR3 extends over 14 amino acids. V lost 7 bases and J lost 5, with 16 bases in between. The chain's CDR3 is CASTKPGGGDTQYF. CDR3 coding DNA: TGTGCCAGCACCAAGCCGGGGGGCGGAGATACGCAGTATTTT.

V usage is TRBV28 and J usage is TRBJ2-7; 12 positions match TRBD2. CDR1 and CDR2 (germline): MDHEN, SYDVKM. The CDR3 sequence is 15 residues long. Trimming removed 6 bases from V and 2 bases from J; junction bases left unmatched: 5. The CDR3 DNA reads as TGTGCCAGCAGCCCAAGACTAGCGGGGGCCTACGAGCAGTACTTC. Protein sequence: CASSPRLAGAYEQYF.

The CDR3 DNA sequence: TGTGCCAGCAGTCGGAGTAACTATGGCTACACCTTC. Translating gives CASSRSNYGYTF. The genes are TRBV2 and TRBJ1-2; no reliable D call. The CDR3 spans 12 residues. Germline lookup yields CDR1 SNHLY and CDR2 FYNNEI. Trimming removed 5 bases from V and 1 base from J, with 5 bases in between.

V usage is TRBV7-8 and J usage is TRBJ2-1; tentative D call: TRBD2 (6 bases). Looked up from germline, CDR1 is SGHVS and CDR2 is FQNEAQ. V lost 4 bases, J lost 4 bases, and 20 bases lay in between. The CDR3 extends over 17 amino acids. The CDR3 bases are TGTGCCAGCAGCTCCCACCGGGGGTCAGGTACGTACAATGAGCAGTTCTTC. This encodes CASSSHRGSGTYNEQFF.